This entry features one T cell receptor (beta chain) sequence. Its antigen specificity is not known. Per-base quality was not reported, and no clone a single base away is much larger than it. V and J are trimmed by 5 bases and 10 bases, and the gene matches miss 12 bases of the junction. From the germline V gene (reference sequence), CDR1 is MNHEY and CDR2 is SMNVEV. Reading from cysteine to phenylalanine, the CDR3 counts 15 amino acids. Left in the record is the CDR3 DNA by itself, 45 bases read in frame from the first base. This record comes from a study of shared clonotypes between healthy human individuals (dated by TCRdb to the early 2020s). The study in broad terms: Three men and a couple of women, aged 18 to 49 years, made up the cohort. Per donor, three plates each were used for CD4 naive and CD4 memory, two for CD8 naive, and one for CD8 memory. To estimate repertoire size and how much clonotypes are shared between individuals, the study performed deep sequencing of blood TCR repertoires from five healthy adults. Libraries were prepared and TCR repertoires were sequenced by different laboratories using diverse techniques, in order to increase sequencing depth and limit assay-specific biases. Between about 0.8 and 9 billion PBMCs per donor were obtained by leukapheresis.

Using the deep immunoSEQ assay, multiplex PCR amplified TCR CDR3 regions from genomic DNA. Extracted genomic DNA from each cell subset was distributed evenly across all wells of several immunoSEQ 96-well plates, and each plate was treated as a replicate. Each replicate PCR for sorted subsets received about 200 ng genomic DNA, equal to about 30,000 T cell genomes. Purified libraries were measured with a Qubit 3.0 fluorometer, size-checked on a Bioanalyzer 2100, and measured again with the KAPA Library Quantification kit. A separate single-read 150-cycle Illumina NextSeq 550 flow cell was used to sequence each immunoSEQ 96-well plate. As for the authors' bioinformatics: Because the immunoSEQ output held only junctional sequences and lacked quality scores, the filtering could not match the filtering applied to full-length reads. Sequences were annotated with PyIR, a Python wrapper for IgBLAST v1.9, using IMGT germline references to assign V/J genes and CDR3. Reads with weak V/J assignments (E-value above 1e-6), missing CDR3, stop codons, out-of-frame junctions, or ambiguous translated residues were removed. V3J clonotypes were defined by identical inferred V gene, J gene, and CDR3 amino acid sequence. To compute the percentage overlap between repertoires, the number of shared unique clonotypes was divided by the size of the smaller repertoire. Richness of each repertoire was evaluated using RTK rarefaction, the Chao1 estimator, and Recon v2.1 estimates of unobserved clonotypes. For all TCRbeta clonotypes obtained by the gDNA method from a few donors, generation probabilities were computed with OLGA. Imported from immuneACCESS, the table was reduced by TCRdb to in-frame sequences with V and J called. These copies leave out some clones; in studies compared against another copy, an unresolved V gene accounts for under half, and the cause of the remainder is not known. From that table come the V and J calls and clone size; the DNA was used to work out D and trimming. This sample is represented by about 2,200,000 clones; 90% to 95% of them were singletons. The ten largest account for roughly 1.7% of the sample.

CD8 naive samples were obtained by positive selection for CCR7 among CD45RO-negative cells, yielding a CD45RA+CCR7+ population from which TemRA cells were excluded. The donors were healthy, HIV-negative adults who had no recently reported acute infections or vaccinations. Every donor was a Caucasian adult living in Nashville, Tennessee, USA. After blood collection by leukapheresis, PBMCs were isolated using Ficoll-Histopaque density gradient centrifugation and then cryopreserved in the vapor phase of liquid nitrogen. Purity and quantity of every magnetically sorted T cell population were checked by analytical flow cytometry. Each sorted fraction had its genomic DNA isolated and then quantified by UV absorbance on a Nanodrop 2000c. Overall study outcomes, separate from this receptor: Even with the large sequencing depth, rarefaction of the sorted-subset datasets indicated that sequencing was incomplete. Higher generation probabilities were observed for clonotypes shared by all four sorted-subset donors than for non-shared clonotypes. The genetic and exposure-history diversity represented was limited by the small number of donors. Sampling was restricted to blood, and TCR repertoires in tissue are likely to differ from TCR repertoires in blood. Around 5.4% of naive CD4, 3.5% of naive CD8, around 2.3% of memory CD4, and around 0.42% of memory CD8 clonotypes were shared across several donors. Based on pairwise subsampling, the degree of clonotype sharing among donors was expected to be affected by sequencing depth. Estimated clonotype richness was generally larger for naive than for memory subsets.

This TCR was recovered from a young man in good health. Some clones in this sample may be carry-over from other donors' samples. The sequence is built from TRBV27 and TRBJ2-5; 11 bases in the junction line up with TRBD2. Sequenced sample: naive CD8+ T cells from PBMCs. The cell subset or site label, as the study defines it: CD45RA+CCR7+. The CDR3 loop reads CASSPPPGTSGDQYF. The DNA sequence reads TGTGCCAGCAGTCCCCCACCTGGGACTAGCGGCGACCAGTACTTC.